One sample yielded the 7 T cell receptor beta chains listed below, sequenced in a study of blood T cell repertoires in COVID-19. The method was immunoSEQ multiplex PCR; TCRdb's version includes in-frame clones alone and lacks a portion of them. The sample carries roughly 380,000 clones, about nine tenths recorded once. The sample taken for sequencing was peripheral blood. These receptors all come from a woman aged 35 to 49 with COVID-19, enrolled during active disease.

In the case of this clone: The same CDR3 is also encoded by other DNA sequences in this sample. The chain carries TRBV5-1 and TRBJ2-7; D call uncertain. Trimming left V 0 bases short and J 6 bases short, with 7 bases between. The CDR3 covers 12 residues. Germline V gene sequence: CDR1 SGHRS, CDR2 YFSETQ. CDR3 protein: CASSLGAGEQYF. The CDR3 nucleotides read TGCGCCAGCAGCTTGGGGGCAGGCGAGCAGTACTTC.

The chain couples TRBV30 to TRBJ1-1; D gene uncertain. Germline lookup yields CDR1 GTSNPN and CDR2 SVGIG (reference sequence). The CDR3 sequence is 16 residues long. Trimming removed 4 bases from V and 4 bases from J, with 22 bases in between. CDR3 residues: CAWISDMHGLITEAFF. The CDR3 DNA reads TGTGCCTGGATTTCCGACATGCATGGTTTAATCACTGAAGCTTTCTTT.

The chain joins TRBV3-1 (or the pseudogene TRBV3-2) to TRBJ2-1; 8 bases are a match to TRBD2. With 0 bases clipped from V and 7 bases from J, the junction kept 8 bases outside the gene matches. CDR3 size: 16 residues. Per the germline V gene, CDR1 is LGHDT and CDR2 is YNNKEL (reference sequence). CDR3 residues: CASSQDGGTSRNEQFF. CDR3 bases: TGTGCCAGCAGCCAAGATGGAGGGACTAGTAGGAATGAGCAGTTCTTC.

This sequence joins TRBV2 and TRBJ1-5; D is undetermined. Trimming cost V 3 bases and J 9 bases, with 12 bases left between them. The CDR3 length is 13 residues. Germline V lookup: CDR1 SNHLY, CDR2 FYNNEI. Written as DNA, the CDR3 is TGTGCCAGCAGTGAGGGCCGCATCGGGCCCCAGCATTTT. It translates to CASSEGRIGPQHF.

V gene TRBV28 combines with J gene TRBJ2-7, with D tentatively TRBD1 (6 bases). Between the trimmed V and J ends, which lost 7 bases and 2 bases, there was a span of 12 bases. This CDR3 spans 13 amino acids. Germline-derived CDR1 and CDR2 are MDHEN and SYDVKM. The CDR3 spells CASKRSGAYEQYF. CDR3 coding DNA: TGTGCCAGCAAAAGGTCAGGGGCCTACGAGCAGTACTTC.

The rearrangement joins TRBV29-1 to TRBJ1-2; D remains ambiguous. This CDR3 has 13 amino acids. Germline assignment: CDR1 SQVTM and CDR2 ANQGSEA. Trimming stripped 2 bases from V and 5 bases from J, with 12 bases between. In DNA, the CDR3 is TGCAGCGTTGAATCGGGGAGTAAATATGGCTACACCTTC. Its translation is CSVESGSKYGYTF.

CDR3 sequence (DNA): TGTGCCAGCAGTTACGGCCTAGCGATTTCATACAATGAGCAGTTCTTC. Amino acid sequence: CASSYGLAISYNEQFF. The chain links TRBV6-5 to TRBJ2-1; D may be TRBD2 (6 bases). CDR3 length: 16 amino acids. From germline, CDR1 is MNHEY and CDR2 SVGAGI. Trimming left V 2 bases short and J 4 bases short, with 15 bases between.